This TCR beta chain was found in a study of T cell changes during pregnancy in multiple sclerosis. TCRdb keeps only in-frame clones here, not all; method: immunoSEQ multiplex PCR. Of roughly 70,000 clones in the sample, over 85% were seen once. This specimen was peripheral blood, taken in the third trimester of pregnancy. The sequence derives from a female donor with multiple sclerosis, enrolled in a pregnancy study.

The CDR3 nucleotides read TGTGCCAGCAGCACTCGGGAAGCGGGAGTAGCGTACAATGAGCAGTTCTTC. It specifies CASSTREAGVAYNEQFF. This sequence joins TRBV21-1 and TRBJ2-1; TRBD2, the table's D call, lacks a check against the DNA. TRBV21-1 corresponds to a pseudogene. There are 17 residues in the CDR3.